The 24 T cell receptor delta chains reported below all come from one sample, sequenced in a study of gamma-delta T cells after stem cell transplantation. TCRdb re-called clones from the RT-PCR reads via CATT. Of about 1,600 delta-chain clones listed, roughly 6% were seen once; the top ten hold 40% to 55%. Input material: gamma-delta T cells. These receptors were obtained from a human donor. It is not recorded whose cells these are; they may come from a transplant donor.

This clone has just a few counts. TCRdb's protein for this DNA is that of a much larger clone and differs from the translation at residue 11, likely a read error; the protein shown is the DNA translation. The chain recombines TRDV2 with TRDJ1; TRDD3 aligns across 9 bases. The germline V gene encodes CDR1 GEAIGNYY and CDR2 EKD. The CDR3 has 17 amino acids. Germline trimming cut 2 bases from V and 3 bases from J; bases unmatched to any gene: 12. The CDR3 region has the DNA TGTGCCTGTGACATACTGGGGGACCCTATCAGGTCCGATAAACTCATCTTT. Translating gives CACDILGDPIRSDKLIF.

This clone was picked up a small number of times. One base separates it from a far larger clone, so it is likely a read error. Other DNA sequences from this sample encode an identical CDR3 as well. The V call is TRDV2, the J call TRDJ1; 9 bases align to TRDD3. This CDR3 region has 17 residues. Germline values: CDR1 GEAIGNYY, CDR2 EKD. The CDR3 DNA follows: TGTGCCTGTGACATACTGGGGGACCCTATCAAGTCCGATAAGCTCATCTTT. Its protein product is CACDILGDPIKSDKLIF.

About this clone itself: For this DNA, TCRdb reports the protein of a much larger clone, which diverges at residue 9, most likely from a read error; the protein presented here is translated directly from the DNA. V usage is TRDV2 and J usage is TRDJ1; D uncertain. The length of the CDR3 is 16 residues. CDR1 GEAIGNYY and CDR2 EKD come from the germline V gene. Trimming shortened V by 0 bases and J by 4 bases, and 17 bases separated the two germline ends. The CDR3 reads CACDTVEDRTDDKLIF. CDR3 DNA sequence: TGTGCCTGTGACACCGTTGAAGATCGAACGGACGATAAACTCATCTTT.

By share of the sample, this clone is large. The rearrangement joins TRDV2 to TRDJ1, with 9 bases identical to TRDD3. The V segment lost 0 bases and the J segment 2 bases; nucleotides outside the gene matches: 6. Germline loops: CDR1 GEAIGNYY, CDR2 EKD. The length of the CDR3 is 16 residues. As DNA, the CDR3 is TGTGCCTGTGACACCGTAGGGGATACGCGTACCGATAAACTCATCTTT. Amino acid sequence: CACDTVGDTRTDKLIF.

As concerns this clone: The TCRdb protein comes from a much larger clone and disagrees with this DNA's translation at residue 15, likely due to a read error; the protein given here is derived from the DNA. The chain recombines TRDV1 with TRDJ1, with 8 positions matching TRDD2. V gave up 0 bases and J gave up 3 bases; unmatched junction bases: 18. The CDR3 totals 20 residues. The germline gives CDR1 TSWWSYY, CDR2 QGS. The CDR3 loop reads CALGELRTSYDTEDADKLIF. As DNA, the CDR3 is TGTGCTCTTGGGGAACTAAGAACTTCCTACGATACGGAGGACGCCGATAAACTCATCTTT.

This clone was counted only a few times. The rearrangement links TRDV1 to TRDJ3; possible D gene TRDD3, 6 bases. Trimming took off 1 base at V and 0 bases at J, with 13 bases between the two ends. The CDR3 contains 19 residues. Germline loops: CDR1 TSWWSYY, CDR2 QGS. The CDR3 coding sequence is TGTGCTCTTGGGGAACCGAGTGGGGGGAGCTCCTGGGACACCCGACAGATGTTTTTC. Translation gives CALGEPSGGSSWDTRQMFF.

This clone is large in the sample. The sample contains more than one DNA sequence encoding this CDR3. The V gene is TRDV2, the J gene TRDJ2, with 9 bases identical to TRDD3. With V trimmed by 2 bases and J by 2 bases, 5 bases remained unmatched. The CDR3 extends over 16 amino acids. CDR1 GEAIGNYY and CDR2 EKD come from the germline V gene. The CDR3 coding sequence is TGTGCCTGTGACAAACTGGGGGACATCTTGACAGCACAACTCTTCTTT. Translation: CACDKLGDILTAQLFF.

This clone was picked up a small number of times. This DNA's translation differs at residue 11 from TCRdb's protein, which comes from a much larger clone; a read error is likely, and the protein shown is translated from the DNA. The rearrangement links TRDV2 to TRDJ1, with 11 bases identical to TRDD3. V was pared by 0 bases and J by 4 bases, with 6 bases of the junction left unmatched. This CDR3 has 16 amino acids. The germline V gene encodes CDR1 GEAIGNYY and CDR2 EKD. DNA of the CDR3: TGTGCCTGTGACACCCTGGGGGATACCATGAACGATAAACTCATCTTT. This encodes CACDTLGDTMNDKLIF.

The chain couples TRDV2 to TRDJ1, with D uncertain. The CDR3 totals 14 residues. The V gene lost 0 bases and the J gene lost 0 bases, with 7 bases spanning the gap. The germline V gene encodes CDR1 GEAIGNYY and CDR2 EKD. CDR3 coding DNA: TGTGCCTGTGACACCATTTCAAACACCGATAAACTCATCTTT. This translates into CACDTISNTDKLIF.

A few counts support this clone. Translating this DNA gives a protein that differs at residue 4 from the TCRdb one, which belongs to a much larger clone; a read error is likely, and the protein shown is this translation. The chain links TRDV2 to TRDJ1; 8 nucleotides line up with TRDD3. Germline trimming cut 6 bases from V and 0 bases from J; bases unmatched to any gene: 17. The CDR3 loop spans 18 amino acids. Germline CDR1 is GEAIGNYY and CDR2 is EKD. This CDR3 reads CACNPLMLGDEDTDKLIF. The CDR3 nucleotides read TGTGCCTGTAACCCCTTAATGCTGGGGGACGAAGACACCGATAAACTCATCTTT.

Points on this clone: Germline is not matched at one junction end, which may reflect a read error. Other DNA sequences from this sample encode an identical CDR3 as well. The gene calls are TRDV2 and TRDJ1; 8 bases match TRDD3. CDR3 length equals 15 residues. Germline loops: CDR1 GEAIGNYY, CDR2 EKD. CDR3 sequence: CARDTVGDYTDKLIF. The CDR3 region has the DNA TGTGCCCGTGACACCGTGGGGGATTACACTGATAAACTCATCTTT.

This clone was detected a few times. Translating this DNA gives a protein that differs at residue 7 from the TCRdb one, which belongs to a much larger clone; a read error is likely, and the protein shown is this translation. The chain joins TRDV2 to TRDJ1, with unresolved D. The germline CDR1 and CDR2 sequences are GEAIGNYY and EKD. Trimming cost V 0 bases and J 4 bases, with 17 bases left between them. The CDR3 extends over 16 amino acids. The CDR3 sequence is CACDTVADQTDDKLIF. Written as DNA, the CDR3 is TGTGCCTGTGACACCGTTGCAGATCAAACGGACGATAAACTCATCTTT.

This clone turned up a few times. The protein TCRdb lists belongs to a much larger clone and differs from this DNA's translation at residue 6, which points to a read error; the protein shown is made from the DNA. The chain has TRDV2 and TRDJ3; 7 positions agree with TRDD3. The ends lost 0 bases at V and 0 bases at J; junction bases unmatched: 13. Looked up from germline, CDR1 is GEAIGNYY and CDR2 is EKD. The CDR3 contains 21 residues. The CDR3 nucleotides read TGTGCCTGTGACACCATGGCTGGGGGGTATTCGAGCTCCTGGGACACCCGACAGATGTTTTTC. It encodes CACDTMAGGYSSSWDTRQMFF.

This clone was counted a few times. TCRdb's listed protein matches a much larger clone and diverges from this DNA's translation at residue 10, likely through a read error; the protein shown comes from the DNA. V gene TRDV2 combines with J gene TRDJ1; 10 nucleotides match TRDD3. The CDR3 covers 15 residues. V was pared by 2 bases and J by 5 bases, with 7 bases of the junction left unmatched. Germline CDR1 and CDR2: GEAIGNYY and EKD. CDR3 protein: CACDILGDFNDKLIF. DNA of the CDR3: TGTGCCTGTGACATACTGGGGGATTTTAATGATAAACTCATCTTT.

On this clone: A read error likely explains why the TCRdb protein, taken from a much larger clone, differs from this DNA's translation at residue 10; the protein shown is translated from the DNA. This chain links TRDV2 with TRDJ1; D may be TRDD3 (6 bases). V lost 3 bases and J lost 8, with 18 bases in between. The CDR3 consists of 14 residues. CDR1 and CDR2 (germline): GEAIGNYY, EKD. The CDR3 protein is CACDGLGQQFKLIF. The CDR3 nucleotides are TGTGCCTGTGACGGACTGGGACAACAATTCAAACTCATCTTT.

V and J are TRDV2 and TRDJ1, with D maybe TRDD3 (6 bases). Looked up from germline, CDR1 is GEAIGNYY and CDR2 is EKD. V was shortened by 4 bases and J by 4 bases, with 21 bases between the two germline ends. The CDR3 has 16 amino acids. For the CDR3, the DNA is TGTGCCTGTGAAGCCCTGGGGCCGGGGGCCCGCGATAAACTCATCTTT. Its protein is CACEALGPGARDKLIF.

A note on this clone: This DNA's translation differs at residue 21 from TCRdb's protein, which comes from a much larger clone; a read error is likely, and the protein shown is translated from the DNA. The gene calls are TRDV1 and TRDJ1; D is possibly TRDD2 (8 bases). Germline V gene lookup returns CDR1 TSWWSYY and CDR2 QGS. The CDR3 runs 23 residues. As DNA, the CDR3 is TGTGCTCTTGGGGTCCGGCCTTCCTATGCGGCCTGGGGGTTCCTTTCCTCTTCCGATAAACCCATCTTT. Its translation is CALGVRPSYAAWGFLSSSDKPIF.

This clone was counted only a few times. This probably arose from a read error, given a far larger clone one base away. V and J are TRDV2 and TRDJ1; 9 nucleotides align to TRDD3. CDR1 GEAIGNYY and CDR2 EKD come from the germline V gene. The CDR3 covers 21 residues. Trimming took 3 bases from V and 0 from J; bases not matched to a gene: 22. This CDR3 is CACDLPPTEATGGQYTDKLIF. The CDR3, as DNA: TGTGCCTGTGACCTCCCTCCTACCGAGGCTACTGGGGGACAATACACCGATAAACTCATCTTT.

Remarks on this clone: The mismatch at residue 8 between this DNA's translation and the TCRdb protein of a much larger clone likely reflects a read error; the protein shown is translated from the DNA. This chain's CDR3 is CACDLTGTTDKLIF. The CDR3 DNA sequence: TGTGCCTGTGACCTTACTGGAACCACCGATAAACTCATCTTT. The V gene is TRDV2, the J gene TRDJ1; tentatively, D is TRDD3 (5 bases). Per the germline V gene, CDR1 is GEAIGNYY and CDR2 is EKD. V was pared by 3 bases and J by 1 base, with 11 bases between. The CDR3 contains 14 residues.

This clone is medium-sized. This may come from a read error, since a much larger clone is one base off. The chain couples TRDV2 to TRDJ1; D gene ambiguous. Trimming shortened V by 3 bases and J by 1 base, and 11 bases separated the two germline ends. This CDR3 is built from 14 residues. Germline lookup yields CDR1 GEAIGNYY and CDR2 EKD. CDR3 DNA sequence: TGTGCCTGTGACTCTCTCTCGGGCACCGATAAACTCATCTTT. Its protein is CACDSLSGTDKLIF.

With regard to this clone: The protein TCRdb gives is from a much larger clone and does not agree with this DNA's translation at residue 6, likely a read error; the protein shown here comes from the DNA. This sequence joins TRDV2 and TRDJ1; 10 nucleotides agree with TRDD3. The CDR3 loop spans 17 amino acids. Trimming removed 3 bases from V and 4 bases from J; junction bases left unmatched: 13. CDR1 GEAIGNYY and CDR2 EKD come from the germline V gene. The CDR3 here is CACDEPGDTQRNDKLIF. CDR3 bases: TGTGCCTGTGACGAGCCGGGGGATACGCAGCGAAACGATAAACTCATCTTT.

To note about this clone: TCRdb lists the protein of a much larger clone for this DNA, which differs at residue 16, so this is likely a read error; the protein given here is translated from the DNA itself. V is TRDV2 and J is TRDJ1; the match to TRDD3 covers 8 bases. This CDR3 is built from 18 residues. Germline V CDR1 and CDR2: GEAIGNYY, EKD. CDR3 sequence reads: CACDTVELGDPSIVKPIF. CDR3 in DNA: TGTGCCTGTGACACGGTGGAGCTGGGGGACCCCTCAATAGTAAAACCCATCTTT.

Remarks on this clone: TCRdb's listed protein matches a much larger clone and diverges from this DNA's translation at residue 4, likely through a read error; the protein shown comes from the DNA. The chain has TRDV2 and TRDJ1, with TRDD3 identical over 11 bases. Trimming took 5 bases from V and 0 from J; bases not matched to a gene: 19. The CDR3 covers 20 residues. In germline, CDR1 is GEAIGNYY, CDR2 EKD. The CDR3 DNA sequence: TGTGCCTGTGGGTTGTTGGGACTGGGGGATAAGGTCCGGTACACCGATAAACTCATCTTT. Its translation is CACGLLGLGDKVRYTDKLIF.

This clone was observed a handful of times. The rearrangement uses TRDV2 and TRDJ3; 7 bases match TRDD3. V lost 1 base to trimming and J lost 0 bases; unmatched junction nucleotides: 11. The CDR3 sequence is 20 residues long. CDR1 and CDR2 from the germline V gene are GEAIGNYY and EKD. As DNA, the CDR3 is TGTGCCTGTGACACTTCTGGGGGCAACACCCGCTCCTGGGACACCCGACAGATGTTTTTC. Translation gives CACDTSGGNTRSWDTRQMFF.